This TCR beta chain came from a study of CD4 T cells in relation to SARS-CoV-2 and coronaviruses. The CDR3 has 13 residues. Germline values: CDR1 MDHEN, CDR2 SYDVKM. The V end lost 7 bases, the J end lost 3 bases, and 13 bases lay between the germline ends. TCRdb's copy holds only in-frame clones and misses some; the assay was immunoSEQ multiplex PCR. The sample yields approximately 50,000 clones, approximately 90% seen once. Notes on this clone: Antigen specificity is unknown.

Findings of the study overall: Each donor contributed either pre-pandemic or post-infection samples, not both. Roughly 65% of donors had memory CD4+ clonotypes crossrecognizing SARS-CoV-2 and common cold coronavirus spike.

The chain links TRBV28 to TRBJ2-7; D tentatively reads TRBD1 or TRBD2 (5 bases each). The sequenced sample consisted of naive CD4+ T cells from PBMCs. The subset here: naive CD4+ T cells isolated by negative enrichment. This sequence originates from an adult with COVID-19. CDR3 sequence: CASTRDGNYEQYF. CDR3 DNA sequence: TGTGCCAGCACCCGGGACGGAAACTACGAGCAGTACTTC.